The TCR beta chain described here comes from a study of cytomegalovirus exposure and HLA in healthy donors. Study background: Tens of millions of unique TCR sequences came from HLA-typed donors in an early release.

Study-wide results and caveats: A later analysis showed HLA-associated TCR beta chains outstripping equally common others in clonal expansion. The only immune exposure information that was available was CMV serostatus.

PCR was performed using 60 Vbeta and 13 Jbeta primers. Profiled with immunoSEQ multiplex PCR; TCRdb holds only in-frame clones, not every one. Among 85,000 to 100,000 clones listed, around 70% were seen once. Turning to this clone: The target antigen is unknown.

The source is a man aged 50-59 years in good health and CMV-seronegative. Sequencing was done on a sample of PBMCs.

CDR3 sequence reads: CASSLGRQGGSEKLFF. The CDR3 coding sequence is TGTGCCAGCAGCTTGGGAAGACAGGGAGGTAGTGAAAAACTGTTTTTT. The chain carries TRBV5-8 and TRBJ1-4; 7 bases fit TRBD1. CDR1 is SGHTS and CDR2 is YDEGEE in the germline V gene. This CDR3 contains 16 residues. The V gene end was trimmed by 0 bases and the J gene end by 7 bases; junction bases not matched to a gene: 9.